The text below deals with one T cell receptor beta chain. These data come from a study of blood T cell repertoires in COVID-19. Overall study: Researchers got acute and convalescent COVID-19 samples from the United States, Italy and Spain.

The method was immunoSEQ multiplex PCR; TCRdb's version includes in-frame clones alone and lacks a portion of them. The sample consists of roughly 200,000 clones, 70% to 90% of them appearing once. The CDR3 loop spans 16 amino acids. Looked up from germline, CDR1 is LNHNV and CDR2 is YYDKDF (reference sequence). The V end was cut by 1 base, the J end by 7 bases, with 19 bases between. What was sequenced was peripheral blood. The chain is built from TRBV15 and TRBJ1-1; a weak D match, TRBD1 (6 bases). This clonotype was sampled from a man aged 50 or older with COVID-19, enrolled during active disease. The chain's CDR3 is CATSRVVGEGVVEAFF. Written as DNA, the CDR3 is TGTGCCACCAGCAGAGTCGTCGGCGAGGGGGTGGTTGAAGCTTTCTTT.